The 31 T cell receptor beta chains below come from one sample, sequenced in a study of shared clonotypes between healthy human individuals. Only CD45RO-negative cells positively selected for CCR7 counted as naive CD8 cells, so terminally differentiated effector memory CD45RA+ cells were excluded. The method was immunoSEQ multiplex PCR; TCRdb's version includes in-frame clones alone and lacks a portion of them. The sample records hundreds of thousands of clones, roughly 95% being singletons. The sequenced sample consisted of naive CD8+ T cells sorted from blood. The receptors come from a woman aged 30 to 39 in good health.

The chain is built from TRBV5-1 and TRBJ2-3; TRBD1 is a possible D gene (5 bases). Germline V gene lookup returns CDR1 SGHRS and CDR2 YFSETQ. The CDR3 contains 15 residues. The V end was cut by 5 bases, the J end by 2 bases, with 15 bases between. CDR3 amino acids: CASSPGAGFTDTQYF. For the CDR3, the DNA is TGCGCCAGCAGTCCTGGGGCAGGTTTCACAGATACGCAGTATTTT. Complete variable domain (other parts from reference TRBV5-1 and TRBJ2-3): KAGVTQTPRYLIKTRGQQVTLSCSPISGHRSVSWYQQTPGQGLQFLFEYFSETQRNKGNFPGRFSGRQFSNSRSEMNVSTLELGDSALYLCASSPGAGFTDTQYFGPGTRLTVL.

The V call is TRBV5-4, the J call TRBJ2-7; TRBD2 is a possible D gene (7 bases). The CDR3 has 15 residues. Trimming cost V 1 base and J 4 bases, with 15 bases left between them. Germline-derived CDR1 and CDR2 are SGHNT and YYREEE (reference sequence). The CDR3 DNA reads TGTGCCAGCAGCTTGAGGCGGGGGCGTTTGTACGAGCAGTACTTC. Its translation is CASSLRRGRLYEQYF. The full variable domain, completed using reference TRBV5-4 and TRBJ2-7, is ETGVTQSPTHLIKTRGQQVTLRCSSQSGHNTVSWYQQALGQGPQFIFQYYREEENGRGNFPPRFSGLQFPNYSSELNVNALELDDSALYLCASSLRRGRLYEQYFGPGTRLTVT.

The J gene is TRBJ2-7, the V gene TRBV7-9; 10 nucleotides agree with TRBD2. The CDR3 has 15 residues. Germline CDR1 is SEHNR and CDR2 is FQNEAQ (reference sequence). V gave up 6 bases and J gave up 3 bases; unmatched junction bases: 8. CDR3 in amino acids: CASSLAGVRNYEQYF. The CDR3 nucleotides are TGTGCCAGCAGTCTAGCGGGAGTAAGGAACTACGAGCAGTACTTC.

The genes are TRBV10-2 and TRBJ2-7; D possibly corresponds to TRBD2 (6 bases). Germline-derived CDR1 and CDR2 are WSHSY and SAAADI. Trimming shortened V by 4 bases and J by 6 bases, and 7 bases separated the two germline ends. This CDR3 has 11 amino acids. Written as DNA, the CDR3 is TGCGCCAGCAGTGGGGGGGTCGAGCAGTACTTC. Translated, it gives CASSGGVEQYF.

The chain has TRBV27 and TRBJ2-1; D ambiguous. V was cut by 0 bases and J by 4 bases, with 13 bases left in between. This CDR3 is 16 amino acids long. Germline lookup yields CDR1 MNHEY and CDR2 SMNVEV (reference sequence). The CDR3 nucleotides are TGTGCCAGCAGTTTATCGAGGACCGCTAAGTACAATGAGCAGTTCTTC. Its translation is CASSLSRTAKYNEQFF.

This rearrangement joins TRBV15 to TRBJ2-7, with TRBD2 matching over 8 bases. This CDR3 region has 14 residues. Germline assignment: CDR1 LNHNV and CDR2 YYDKDF (reference sequence). Unmatched junction bases numbered 8, after V lost 10 bases and J lost 0 bases. The CDR3 DNA is TGTGCCATATCAAGCGGGAGAACCTCCTACGAGCAGTACTTC. Translation gives CAISSGRTSYEQYF. Full variable domain (remainder filled in from reference TRBV15 and TRBJ2-7): DAMVIQNPRYQVTQFGKPVTLSCSQTLNHNVMYWYQQKSSQAPKLLFHYYDKDFNNEADTPDNFQSRRPNTSFCFLDIRSPGLGDTAMYLCAISSGRTSYEQYFGPGTRLTVT.

This sequence joins TRBV6-1 and TRBJ2-7; 7 bases match TRBD2. The ends lost 2 bases at V and 7 bases at J; junction bases unmatched: 8. This CDR3 has 14 amino acids. Germline values: CDR1 MNHNS, CDR2 SASEGT. The DNA for the CDR3 is TGTGCCAGCAGTGAACTAGGCGGGAGTGGAGAGCAGTACTTC. Protein sequence: CASSELGGSGEQYF.

The V gene is TRBV11-3, the J gene TRBJ1-1; possibly TRBD1 for D (5 bases). Germline V lookup: CDR1 SGHNT, CDR2 YENEEA. The V end lost 5 bases, the J end lost 4 bases, and 5 bases lay between the germline ends. CDR3 size: 11 residues. The CDR3 bases are TGTGCCAGCAGCCAGGGCACTGAAGCTTTCTTT. Translated, it gives CASSQGTEAFF.

This chain uses TRBV7-9 with TRBJ2-5, with D unclear. This CDR3 is built from 14 residues. V dropped 5 bases and J dropped 5 bases, with 15 bases sitting between them. Germline V CDR1 and CDR2: SEHNR, FQNEAQ (reference sequence). CDR3 amino acids: CASSRTSGQETQYF. CDR3 nucleotide sequence: TGTGCCAGCAGCAGGACCTCCGGGCAGGAGACCCAGTACTTC.

This chain uses TRBV4-2 with TRBJ2-7; no firm D call. The V end was cut by 0 bases, the J end by 6 bases, with 9 bases between. This CDR3 comprises 13 residues. Germline V gene lookup returns CDR1 LGHNA and CDR2 YNFKEQ. The CDR3 here is CASSQDGQAEQYF. The CDR3 DNA reads TGTGCCAGCAGCCAAGATGGCCAGGCCGAGCAGTACTTC.

The CDR3 DNA reads TGCGCCAGCAGTGATTCCAGGGACAATGAGCAGTTCTTC. Its protein product is CASSDSRDNEQFF. V gene TRBV10-1 combines with J gene TRBJ2-1, with D possibly TRBD1 on 5 matching bases. The CDR3 length is 13 residues. Trimming cost V 3 bases and J 5 bases, with 8 bases left between them. Per the germline V gene, CDR1 is WNHNN and CDR2 is SYGVQD (reference sequence).

This sequence joins TRBV10-3 and TRBJ2-1; 7 bases fit TRBD1. Looked up from germline, CDR1 is ENHRY and CDR2 is SYGVKD. The CDR3 has 16 amino acids. V lost 6 bases, J lost 4 bases, and 12 bases stayed unmatched. CDR3 DNA: TGTGCCATCAGCTCGGACAGGTTCGTGCGTTACAATGAGCAGTTCTTC. Translation gives CAISSDRFVRYNEQFF.

The chain has TRBV5-4 and TRBJ1-1; 9 bases match TRBD1. The V gene end was trimmed by 4 bases and the J gene end by 6 bases; junction bases not matched to a gene: 13. The germline V gene encodes CDR1 SGHNT and CDR2 YYREEE (reference sequence). The CDR3 extends over 16 amino acids. CDR3: CASSPTGGQGKAEAFF. The DNA of the CDR3 is TGTGCCAGCAGCCCAACGGGAGGACAGGGGAAGGCTGAAGCTTTCTTT.

This chain uses TRBV6-5 with TRBJ2-7; TRBD2 agrees at 10 bases. Germline trimming cut 0 bases from V and 3 bases from J; bases unmatched to any gene: 5. The CDR3 length is 16 residues. CDR1 is MNHEY and CDR2 is SVGAGI in the germline V gene. The CDR3 region has the DNA TGTGCCAGCAGTTACTCAGCGGGAGGGTCTTTCTACGAGCAGTACTTC. Translated, it gives CASSYSAGGSFYEQYF.

The V and J genes are TRBV6-5 and TRBJ2-7; D unclear. Germline values: CDR1 MNHEY, CDR2 SVGAGI. The CDR3 runs to 13 residues. The ends were cut back, 8 bases at V and 4 bases at J, with 15 bases in the middle. CDR3 amino acids: CASARKGLYEQYF. CDR3 DNA sequence: TGTGCCAGCGCGCGGAAAGGGTTGTACGAGCAGTACTTC.

This clone showed up just a few times. V is TRBV7-6 and J is TRBJ1-3; D remains ambiguous. V was pared by 0 bases and J by 4 bases, with 10 bases between. Germline CDR1 is SGHVS and CDR2 is FNYEAQ. This CDR3 is built from 15 residues. The CDR3 is CASSLAIGSGNTIYF. For the CDR3, the DNA is TGTGCCAGCAGCTTAGCTATCGGTTCGGGAAACACCATATATTTT.

The chain uses TRBV29-1 and TRBJ1-2, with D unclear. V was shortened by 6 bases and J by 5 bases, with 16 bases between the two germline ends. In germline, CDR1 is SQVTM, CDR2 ANQGSEA. CDR3 length equals 13 residues. The CDR3 DNA reads as TGCAGCGTGCTAATGGGCGCTCCTTATGGCTACACCTTC. Its protein product is CSVLMGAPYGYTF. The full variable domain, in which reference TRBV29-1 and TRBJ1-2 provide the parts outside the CDR3, is SAVISQKPSRDICQRGTSLTIQCQVDSQVTMMFWYRQQPGQSLTLIATANQGSEATYESGFVIDKFPISRPNLTFSTLTVSNMSPEDSSIYLCSVLMGAPYGYTFGSGTRLTVV.

J is TRBJ2-7 and V is TRBV15, with 7 positions matching TRBD1. There are 16 residues in the CDR3. The V and J ends lost 0 bases and 0 bases, in that order; junction bases with no gene match: 5. Germline assignment: CDR1 LNHNV and CDR2 YYDKDF (reference sequence). This chain's CDR3 is CATSRDGAGGSYEQYF. CDR3 nucleotides: TGTGCCACCAGCAGAGATGGGGCAGGGGGCTCCTACGAGCAGTACTTC.

The V call is TRBV7-9, the J call TRBJ1-1, with D perhaps matching TRBD1 (5 bases). There are 16 residues in the CDR3. The germline CDR1 and CDR2 sequences are SEHNR and FQNEAQ (reference sequence). V was clipped by 4 bases and J by 0 bases, with 15 bases between them. The CDR3 is CASSSVPGTMNTEAFF. DNA for the CDR3: TGTGCCAGCAGCTCCGTGCCCGGGACCATGAACACTGAAGCTTTCTTT.

J is TRBJ1-1 and V is TRBV5-1; no reliable D call. V was shortened by 1 base and J by 1 base, with 8 bases between the two germline ends. The CDR3 runs to 14 residues. Germline lookup yields CDR1 SGHRS and CDR2 YFSETQ. The CDR3 region has the DNA TGCGCCAGCAGCTTGATAGGCGGGAACACTGAAGCTTTCTTT. Protein sequence: CASSLIGGNTEAFF.

This clone was recorded only once. V usage is TRBV7-2 and J usage is TRBJ1-5; a weak D match, TRBD1 (5 bases). The germline V gene has CDR1 SGHTA and CDR2 FQGNSA. The V end was cut by 4 bases, the J end by 0 bases, with 10 bases between. The CDR3 sequence is 15 residues long. The CDR3, as DNA: TGTGCCAGCAGCTACGGACACTTTAGCAATCAGCCCCAGCATTTT. Protein: CASSYGHFSNQPQHF.

The chain recombines TRBV7-9 with TRBJ2-7, with 10 bases lining up with TRBD1. The trim removed 5 bases at V and 2 bases at J, leaving 6 bases unmatched. This CDR3 has 15 amino acids. Germline CDR1 is SEHNR and CDR2 is FQNEAQ (reference sequence). CDR3 nucleotide sequence: TGTGCCAGCAGCCAGGGGACAGGGGAACCCTACGAGCAGTACTTC. Its protein is CASSQGTGEPYEQYF.

V gene TRBV7-6 combines with J gene TRBJ1-2; possible D gene TRBD1, 6 bases. The V gene lost 2 bases and the J gene lost 6 bases, with 22 bases spanning the gap. The CDR3 sequence is 17 residues long. Germline CDR1 is SGHVS and CDR2 is FNYEAQ. This chain's CDR3 is CASSLSLGADRLNGYTF. CDR3 sequence (DNA): TGTGCCAGCAGCTTATCACTGGGGGCCGACAGGTTAAATGGCTACACCTTC. Full variable domain (remainder filled in from reference TRBV7-6 and TRBJ1-2): GAGVSQSPRYKVTKRGQDVALRCDPISGHVSLYWYRQALGQGPEFLTYFNYEAQQDKSGLPNDRFSAERPEGSISTLTIQRTEQRDSAMYRCASSLSLGADRLNGYTFGSGTRLTVV.

The V call is TRBV5-6, the J call TRBJ2-7; D is unclear. With 4 bases removed from V and 3 bases from J, the gap between germline ends came to 14 bases. This CDR3 spans 14 amino acids. Germline V lookup: CDR1 SGHDT, CDR2 YYEEEE. Written as DNA, the CDR3 is TGTGCCAGCAGCGAAAAAAGCGCGTTCTACGAGCAGTACTTC. This codes for CASSEKSAFYEQYF.

In this sample, this clone turned up a few times. The chain uses TRBV2 and TRBJ1-5; D gene uncertain. There are 12 residues in the CDR3. Germline V gives CDR1 SNHLY, CDR2 FYNNEI. V lost 0 bases and J lost 8, with 5 bases in between. The CDR3 sequence: CASSEASKPQHF. The CDR3 region has the DNA TGTGCCAGCAGTGAAGCAAGTAAGCCCCAGCATTTT.

V usage is TRBV28 and J usage is TRBJ2-7; 9 bases align to TRBD1. V trimming: 6 bases; J trimming: 5 bases; junction bases outside the gene matches: 23. The germline CDR1 and CDR2 sequences are MDHEN and SYDVKM. The CDR3 contains 19 residues. CDR3 region: CASSQDRDRVFYRVDEQYF. In nucleotides, the CDR3 is TGTGCCAGCAGCCAAGACCGGGACAGGGTGTTTTATCGGGTAGACGAGCAGTACTTC.

This chain uses TRBV9 with TRBJ1-2; 9 nucleotides match TRBD1. The CDR3 is made up of 16 amino acids. Germline V gene sequence: CDR1 SGDLS, CDR2 YYNGEE. Trimming cost V 3 bases and J 1 base; bases outside gene matches: 7. The CDR3, as DNA: TGTGCCAGCAGCGGAACAGGGGGCGACTTTAACTATGGCTACACCTTC. Protein sequence: CASSGTGGDFNYGYTF.

The J gene is TRBJ1-1, the V gene TRBV28; 10 bases agree with TRBD1. The V gene's germline CDR1 is MDHEN and CDR2 SYDVKM. The CDR3 has 14 residues. The trim removed 8 bases at V and 8 bases at J, leaving 11 bases unmatched. The CDR3 DNA reads TGTGCCAGCTCTTATTCCGGGACAGGGGAAGAAGCTTTCTTT. It yields the protein CASSYSGTGEEAFF. The full variable domain, rest sourced from reference TRBV28 and TRBJ1-1, is DVKVTQSSRYLVKRTGEKVFLECVQDMDHENMFWYRQDPGLGLRLIYFSYDVKMKEKGDIPEGYSVSREKKERFSLILESASTNQTSMYLCASSYSGTGEEAFFGQGTRLTVV.

This chain uses TRBV28 with TRBJ2-1; 7 bases match TRBD2. CDR3 size: 16 residues. The V gene end was trimmed by 5 bases and the J gene end by 2 bases; junction bases not matched to a gene: 9. CDR1 is MDHEN, CDR2 SYDVKM, per germline. CDR3 nucleotide sequence: TGTGCCAGCAGTCCCGGACTAGGGGAGGCCTACAATGAGCAGTTCTTC. This gives the protein CASSPGLGEAYNEQFF.

The V call is TRBV19, the J call TRBJ2-1; TRBD2 aligns across 7 bases. The junction had 1 base not matched to a gene; V was cut back by 3 bases and J by 2 bases. CDR1 is LNHDA and CDR2 is SQIVND in the germline V gene (reference sequence). CDR3 length: 14 amino acids. CDR3 loop: CASSMGGAYNEQFF. CDR3 nucleotide sequence: TGTGCCAGTAGTATGGGGGGGGCCTACAATGAGCAGTTCTTC.

The rearrangement joins TRBV28 to TRBJ1-1, with 8 bases fitting TRBD1. The germline CDR1 and CDR2 sequences are MDHEN and SYDVKM. This CDR3 contains 14 residues. J lost 1 base, V lost 5 bases, and 3 bases had no gene match. The CDR3 spells CASSAGQANTEAFF. CDR3 DNA: TGTGCCAGCAGTGCGGGACAGGCGAACACTGAAGCTTTCTTT.